This T cell receptor beta chain was sequenced in a study of T cells in Graves' hyperthyroidism and ophthalmopathy. Thyroid ultrasound, orbital computed tomography, clinical symptoms, and serum thyroxine and TRAb underpinned diagnoses. Extraction of PBMCs used roughly 9.6 ml of fresh peripheral blood. This CDR3 comprises 18 residues. V lost 4 bases to trimming and J lost 0 bases; unmatched junction nucleotides: 9. CDR1 is SQVTM and CDR2 is ANQGSEA in the germline V gene. Researchers took RNA transcripts and amplified the TCR beta CDR3 regions from them. RT-PCR in the first round (using the HTBI primer set) targeted the TCR CDR3. Each CDR3 protein is one row after TCRdb ran MiXCR on the multiplex PCR reads. This sample has 210,000 or so distinct CDR3 sequences, with 17% found just once.

The V call is TRBV29-1, the J call TRBJ2-1; 13 nucleotides line up with TRBD2. The clonotype originates from a man aged 50 to 60 with Graves' hyperthyroidism. Sequenced input: blood. The CDR3 spells CSVGGLRTSGSSYNEQFF. CDR3 sequence (DNA): TGCAGCGTTGGAGGGTTAAGGACTAGCGGGAGCTCCTACAATGAGCAGTTCTTC.